This T cell receptor (beta chain) was profiled in a study of OX40 agonist ivuxolimab in advanced cancers. Study in general: Those treated in dose escalation had hepatocellular carcinoma, melanoma, renal cell cancer or head and neck cancer.

The data were produced by immunoSEQ multiplex PCR, yet TCRdb's version contains in-frame clones alone and is incomplete. Among some 74,000 clones listed, 85% were seen once. V was pared by 6 bases and J by 4 bases, with 16 bases between. Germline V gene lookup returns CDR1 SNHLY and CDR2 FYNNEI. This CDR3 region has 16 residues. The chain has TRBV2 and TRBJ2-6; D not certain. The TCR sequence derives from an adult with an advanced solid tumor such as melanoma, head and neck, liver or kidney cancer. Sequenced material: CD4+ or CD8+ T cells sorted from blood, taken in a trial of the OX40 agonist ivuxolimab. The CDR3 DNA reads TGTGCCAGCAGCCCCGGACGATCCTCCGGGGCCAACGTCCTGACTTTC. It codes for CASSPGRSSGANVLTF.